This T cell receptor (beta chain) stems from a study of cytomegalovirus exposure and HLA in healthy donors. For this clone: Compared with germline, one end of the junction differs, possibly owing to a read error.

Looked up from germline, CDR1 is SEHNR and CDR2 is FQNEAQ (reference sequence). The CDR3 is made up of 15 amino acids. Amplification used 60 Vbeta primers and 13 Jbeta primers. Sequenced by immunoSEQ multiplex PCR; TCRdb stores in-frame clones only, minus some. In the table there are some 150,000 clones, roughly three quarters of which are singletons. This sequence joins TRBV7-9 and TRBJ1-2; 12 bases align to TRBD1. The sequenced sample consisted of PBMCs. The sequence was collected from a man aged 18 to 30 in good health and CMV-seropositive. CDR3 sequence reads: CSSSLDGTGGSSYTF. The CDR3 region has the DNA TGTTCCAGCAGCTTAGATGGGACAGGGGGCTCAAGCTACACCTTC. Drawing the rest from reference TRBV7-9 and TRBJ1-2, the complete variable domain is DTGVSQNPRHKITKRGQNVTFRCDPISEHNRLYWYRQTLGQGPEFLTYFQNEAQLEKSRLLSDRFSAERPKGSFSTLEIQRTEQGDSAMYLCSSSLDGTGGSSYTFGSGTRLTVV.